This T cell receptor beta chain was captured by sequencing in a study of shared clonotypes between healthy human individuals. Study-wide findings and caveats: An expected dependence of interdonor clonotype sharing on sequencing depth was noted. Relative to memory subsets, naive subsets generally showed larger estimated richness. Represented diversity, genetic and exposure-history alike, was limited by few donors.

Sequencing was performed with immunoSEQ multiplex PCR; in TCRdb, only in-frame clones are kept and a portion is missing. Of around 2.1 million clones listed, around 95% are singletons. Donors were healthy HIV-negative adults without recently reported acute infections or vaccinations. The CDR3 totals 13 residues. V gave up 2 bases and J gave up 3 bases, with 6 bases separating them. Germline V gene data show CDR1 as SGHTA and CDR2 as FQGTGA. Concerning this clone: As yet, its antigen is unknown.

This chain connects TRBV7-3 to TRBJ2-3; D remains ambiguous. The sequence derives from a man between 18 and 35 years old in good health. The sequenced sample consisted of naive CD4+ T cells sorted from blood. As to subset: CD45RA+ positively selected. The CDR3 protein is CASSLDHTDTQYF. Here the CDR3 DNA reads TGTGCCAGCAGCTTAGACCATACAGATACGCAGTATTTT.